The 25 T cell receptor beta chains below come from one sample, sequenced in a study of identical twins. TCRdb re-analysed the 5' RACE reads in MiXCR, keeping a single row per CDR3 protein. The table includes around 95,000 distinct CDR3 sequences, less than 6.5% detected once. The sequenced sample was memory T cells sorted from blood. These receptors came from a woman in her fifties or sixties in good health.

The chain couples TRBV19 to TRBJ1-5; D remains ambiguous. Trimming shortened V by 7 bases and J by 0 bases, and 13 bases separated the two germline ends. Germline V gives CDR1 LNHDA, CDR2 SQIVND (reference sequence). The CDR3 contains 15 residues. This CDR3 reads CASTDFGYSNQPQHF. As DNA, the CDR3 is TGTGCCAGTACCGATTTTGGGTATAGCAATCAGCCCCAGCATTTT. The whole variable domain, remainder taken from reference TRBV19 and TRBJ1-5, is DGGITQSPKYLFRKEGQNVTLSCEQNLNHDAMYWYRQDPGQGLRLIYYSQIVNDFQKGDIAEGYSVSREKKESFPLTVTSAQKNPTAFYLCASTDFGYSNQPQHFGDGTRLSIL.

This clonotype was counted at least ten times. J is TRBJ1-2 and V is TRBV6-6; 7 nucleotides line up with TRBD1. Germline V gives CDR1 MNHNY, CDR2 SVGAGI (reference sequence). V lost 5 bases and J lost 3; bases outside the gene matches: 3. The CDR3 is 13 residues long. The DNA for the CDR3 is TGTGCCAGCAGTCCGGGACAGCACTATGGCTACACCTTC. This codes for CASSPGQHYGYTF.

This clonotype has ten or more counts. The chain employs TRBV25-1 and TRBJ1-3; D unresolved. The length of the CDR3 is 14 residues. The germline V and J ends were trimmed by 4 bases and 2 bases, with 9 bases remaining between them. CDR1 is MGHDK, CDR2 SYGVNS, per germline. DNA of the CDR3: TGTGCCAGCAGTGGCTTGCCTCCTGGAAACACCATATATTTT. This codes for CASSGLPPGNTIYF.

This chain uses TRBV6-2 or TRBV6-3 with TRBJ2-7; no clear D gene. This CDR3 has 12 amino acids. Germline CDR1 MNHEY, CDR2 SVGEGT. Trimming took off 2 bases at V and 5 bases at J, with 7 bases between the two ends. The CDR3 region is CASSYTRNEQYF. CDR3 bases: TGTGCCAGCAGTTACACGAGGAACGAGCAGTACTTC.

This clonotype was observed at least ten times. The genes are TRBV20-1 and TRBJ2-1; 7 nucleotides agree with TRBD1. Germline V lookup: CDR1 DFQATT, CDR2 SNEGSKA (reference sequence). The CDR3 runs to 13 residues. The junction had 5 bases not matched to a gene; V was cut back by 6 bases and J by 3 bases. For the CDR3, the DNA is TGCAGTGCCCCCGACAGGGACTACAATGAGCAGTTCTTC. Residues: CSAPDRDYNEQFF.

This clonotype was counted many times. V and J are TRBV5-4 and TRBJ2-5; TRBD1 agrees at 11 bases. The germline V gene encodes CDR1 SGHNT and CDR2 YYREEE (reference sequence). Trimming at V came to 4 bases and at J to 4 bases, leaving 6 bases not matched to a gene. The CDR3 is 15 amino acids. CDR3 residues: CASSPRTGGVETQYF. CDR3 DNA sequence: TGTGCCAGCAGCCCAAGGACAGGGGGCGTAGAGACCCAGTACTTC.

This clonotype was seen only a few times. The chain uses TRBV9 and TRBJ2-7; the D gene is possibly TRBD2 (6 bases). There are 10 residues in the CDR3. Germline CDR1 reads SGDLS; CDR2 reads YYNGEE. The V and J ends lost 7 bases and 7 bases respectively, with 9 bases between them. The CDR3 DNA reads TGTGCCAGCCCGGAGGGGGAGCAGTACGTC. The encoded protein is CASPEGEQYV.

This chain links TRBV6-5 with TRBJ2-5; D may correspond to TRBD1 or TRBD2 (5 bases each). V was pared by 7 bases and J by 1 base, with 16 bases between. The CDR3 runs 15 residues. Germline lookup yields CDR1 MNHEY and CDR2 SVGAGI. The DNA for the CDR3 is TGTGCCAGCAAACCCTTCGGGGCGTTCCAAGAGACCCAGTACTTC. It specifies CASKPFGAFQETQYF.

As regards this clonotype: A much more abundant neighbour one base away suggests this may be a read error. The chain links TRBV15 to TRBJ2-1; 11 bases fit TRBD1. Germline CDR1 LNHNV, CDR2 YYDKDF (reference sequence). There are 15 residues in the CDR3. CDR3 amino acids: CTTQEPGQGVGEQFF. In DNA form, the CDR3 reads TGTACCACCCAAGAACCGGGACAGGGGGTTGGTGAGCAGTTCTTC.

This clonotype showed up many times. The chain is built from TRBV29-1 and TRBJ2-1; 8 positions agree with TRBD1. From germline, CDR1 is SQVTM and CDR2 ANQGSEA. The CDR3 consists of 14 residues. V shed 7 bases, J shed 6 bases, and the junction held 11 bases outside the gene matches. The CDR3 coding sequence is TGCAGCGCCCGCGGCGGACAGGGTGTCAATGAGCAGTTCTTC. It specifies CSARGGQGVNEQFF.

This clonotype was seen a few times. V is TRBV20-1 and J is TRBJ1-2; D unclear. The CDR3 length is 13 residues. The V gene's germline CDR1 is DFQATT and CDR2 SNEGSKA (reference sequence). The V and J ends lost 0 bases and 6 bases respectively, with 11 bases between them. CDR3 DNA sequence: TGCAGTGCTAGAGATGGACCCGGGGATGGCTACACCTTC. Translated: CSARDGPGDGYTF.

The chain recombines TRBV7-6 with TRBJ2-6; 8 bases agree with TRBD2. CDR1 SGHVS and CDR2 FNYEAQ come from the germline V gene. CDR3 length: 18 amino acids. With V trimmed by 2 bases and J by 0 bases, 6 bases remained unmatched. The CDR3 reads CASSLNAGTSSGANVLTF. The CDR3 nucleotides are TGTGCCAGCAGCTTAAACGCAGGGACTAGCTCTGGGGCCAACGTCCTGACTTTC.

The CDR3 DNA reads as TGTGCCAGCAGCCCGGACAGGGAGGACCCGGCTAGCAATCAGCCCCAGCATTTT. This translates into CASSPDREDPASNQPQHF. The chain has TRBV11-3 and TRBJ1-5; TRBD1 matches 8 bases. V lost 5 bases to trimming and J lost 0 bases; unmatched junction nucleotides: 12. Germline loops: CDR1 SGHNT, CDR2 YENEEA. This CDR3 has 18 residues.

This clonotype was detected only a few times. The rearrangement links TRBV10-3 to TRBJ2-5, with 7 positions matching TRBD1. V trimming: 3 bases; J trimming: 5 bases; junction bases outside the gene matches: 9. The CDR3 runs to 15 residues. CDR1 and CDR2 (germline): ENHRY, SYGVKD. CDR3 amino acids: CAISEGQGVLETQYF. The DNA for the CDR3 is TGTGCCATCAGTGAAGGTCAGGGGGTATTGGAGACCCAGTACTTC.

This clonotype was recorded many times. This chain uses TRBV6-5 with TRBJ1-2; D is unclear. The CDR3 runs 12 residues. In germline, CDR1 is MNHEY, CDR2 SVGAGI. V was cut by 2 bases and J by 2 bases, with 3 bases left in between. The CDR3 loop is CASSYGNYGYTF. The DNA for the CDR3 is TGTGCCAGCAGTTACGGGAACTATGGCTACACCTTC.

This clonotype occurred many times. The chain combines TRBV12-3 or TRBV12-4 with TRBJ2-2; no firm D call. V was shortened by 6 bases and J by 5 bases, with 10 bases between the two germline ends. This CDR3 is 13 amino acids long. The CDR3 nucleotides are TGTGCCAGCAGAGGAGACCGGACCGGGGAGCTGTTTTTT. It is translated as CASRGDRTGELFF.

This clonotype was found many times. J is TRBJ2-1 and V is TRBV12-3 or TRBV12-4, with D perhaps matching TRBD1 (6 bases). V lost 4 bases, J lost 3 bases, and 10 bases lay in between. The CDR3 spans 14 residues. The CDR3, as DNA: TGTGCCAGCAGTTCCTCAGGGGACTACAATGAGCAGTTCTTC. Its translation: CASSSSGDYNEQFF.

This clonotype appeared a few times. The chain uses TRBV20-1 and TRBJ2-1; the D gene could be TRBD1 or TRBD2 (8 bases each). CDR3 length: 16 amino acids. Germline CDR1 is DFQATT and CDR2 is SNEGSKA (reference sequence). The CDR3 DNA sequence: TGCAGCACACAGGGGGATGATATAGCGGGATACAATGAGCAGTTCTTC. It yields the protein CSTQGDDIAGYNEQFF.

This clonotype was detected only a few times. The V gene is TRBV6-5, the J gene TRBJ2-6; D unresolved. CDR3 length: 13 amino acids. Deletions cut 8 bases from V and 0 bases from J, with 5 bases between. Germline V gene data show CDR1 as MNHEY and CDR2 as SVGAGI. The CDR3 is CASAASGANVLTF. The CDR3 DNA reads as TGTGCCAGCGCGGCCTCTGGGGCCAACGTCCTGACTTTC.

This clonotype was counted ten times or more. The CDR3 is CSVEVRTGELFF. CDR3 coding DNA: TGCAGCGTTGAAGTGAGGACCGGGGAGCTGTTTTTT. This chain links TRBV29-1 with TRBJ2-2; D not certain. The V end was cut by 1 base, the J end by 5 bases, with 5 bases between. The CDR3 runs 12 residues. Looked up from germline, CDR1 is SQVTM and CDR2 is ANQGSEA.

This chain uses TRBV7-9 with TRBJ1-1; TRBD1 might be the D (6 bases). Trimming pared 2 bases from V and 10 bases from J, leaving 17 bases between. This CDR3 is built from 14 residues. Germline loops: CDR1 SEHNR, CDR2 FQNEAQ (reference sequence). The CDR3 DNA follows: TGTGCCAGCAGCTTATCGGTGGGGACGGGGGCAGCTTTCTTT. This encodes CASSLSVGTGAAFF.

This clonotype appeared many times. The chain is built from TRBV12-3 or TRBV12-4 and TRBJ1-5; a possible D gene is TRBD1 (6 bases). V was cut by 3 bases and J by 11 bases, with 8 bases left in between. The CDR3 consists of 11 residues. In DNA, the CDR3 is TGTGCCAGCAGTTTGAGGGGGGCCCAGCATTTT. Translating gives CASSLRGAQHF.

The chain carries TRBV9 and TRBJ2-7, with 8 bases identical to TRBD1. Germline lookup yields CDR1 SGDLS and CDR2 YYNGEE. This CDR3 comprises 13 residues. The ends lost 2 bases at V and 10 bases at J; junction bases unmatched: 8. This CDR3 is CASSVYGTGGQYF. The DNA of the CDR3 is TGTGCCAGCAGCGTCTACGGGACAGGCGGACAGTACTTC.

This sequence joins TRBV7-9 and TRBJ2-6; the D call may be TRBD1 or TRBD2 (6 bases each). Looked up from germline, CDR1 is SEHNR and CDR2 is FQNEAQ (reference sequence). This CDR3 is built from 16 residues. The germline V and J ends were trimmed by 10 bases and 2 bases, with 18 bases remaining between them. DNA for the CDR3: TGTGCCACCCCACTGACACGGGGGCCTGGGGCCAACGTCCTGACTTTC. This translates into CATPLTRGPGANVLTF.

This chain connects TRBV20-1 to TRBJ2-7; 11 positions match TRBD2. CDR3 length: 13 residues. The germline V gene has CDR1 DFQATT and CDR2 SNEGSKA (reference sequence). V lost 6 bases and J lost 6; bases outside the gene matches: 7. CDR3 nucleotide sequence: TGCAGTGCAAATAGTGGACTAGCGGGCGAGCAGTACGTC. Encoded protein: CSANSGLAGEQYV.